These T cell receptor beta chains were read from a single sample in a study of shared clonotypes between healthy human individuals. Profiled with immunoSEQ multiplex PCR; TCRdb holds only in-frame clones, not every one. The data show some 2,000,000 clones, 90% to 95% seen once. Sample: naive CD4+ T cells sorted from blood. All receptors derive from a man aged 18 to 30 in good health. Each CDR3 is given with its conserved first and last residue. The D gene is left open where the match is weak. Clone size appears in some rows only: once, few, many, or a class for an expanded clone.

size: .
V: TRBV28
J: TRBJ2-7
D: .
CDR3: CASSFLSKGWDEQYF
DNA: TGTGCCAGCAGTTTCCTCTCGAAGGGGTGGGACGAGCAGTACTTC

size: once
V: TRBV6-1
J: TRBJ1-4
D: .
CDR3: CASSWGVEKLFF
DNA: TGTGCCAGCAGTTGGGGGGTCGAAAAACTGTTTTTT

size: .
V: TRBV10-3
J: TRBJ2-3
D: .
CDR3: CAISGGGASTDTQYF
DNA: TGTGCCATCAGTGGGGGCGGGGCGAGCACAGATACGCAGTATTTT

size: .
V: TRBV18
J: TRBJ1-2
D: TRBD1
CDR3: CASSPLGQGNYGYTF
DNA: TGTGCCAGCTCACCCCTGGGACAGGGGAACTATGGCTACACCTTC

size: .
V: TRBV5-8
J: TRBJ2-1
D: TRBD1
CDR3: CASSRGQTYNEQFF
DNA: TGTGCCAGCAGCCGGGGACAGACATACAATGAGCAGTTCTTC

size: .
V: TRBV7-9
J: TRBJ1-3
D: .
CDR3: CASSLQSGVGNTIYF
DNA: TGTGCCAGCAGCTTACAAAGCGGTGTTGGAAACACCATATATTTT

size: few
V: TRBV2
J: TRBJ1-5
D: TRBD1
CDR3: CASSEDRGVQPQHF
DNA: TGTGCCAGCAGCGAGGACAGGGGAGTCCAGCCCCAGCATTTT

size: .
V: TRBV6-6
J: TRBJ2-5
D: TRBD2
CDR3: CASSYLREGTQYF
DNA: TGTGCCAGCAGTTACCTCAGGGAGGGGACCCAGTACTTC

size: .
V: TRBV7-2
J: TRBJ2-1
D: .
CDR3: CASSLEGSGRSYNEQFF
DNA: TGTGCCAGCAGCTTAGAAGGTTCAGGGAGGTCCTACAATGAGCAGTTCTTC

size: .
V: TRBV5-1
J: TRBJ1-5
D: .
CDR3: CASSLESGSGQPQHF
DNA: TGCGCCAGCAGCTTGGAGTCGGGGTCGGGTCAGCCCCAGCATTTT

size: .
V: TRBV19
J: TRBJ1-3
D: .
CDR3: CASHPNPRRKSGNTIYF
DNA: TGTGCCAGTCATCCCAACCCACGGCGGAAGTCTGGAAACACCATATATTTT

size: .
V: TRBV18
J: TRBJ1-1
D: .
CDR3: CASSPLVSDTEAFF
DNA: TGTGCCAGCTCACCCCTTGTTTCGGACACTGAAGCTTTCTTT

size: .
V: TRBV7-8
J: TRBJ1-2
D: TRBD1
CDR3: CASSLGTVANYGYTF
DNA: TGTGCCAGCAGTCTAGGGACAGTTGCTAACTATGGCTACACCTTC

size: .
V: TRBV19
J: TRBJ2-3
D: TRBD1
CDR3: CASSSQTGAPHTAQYF
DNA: TGTGCCAGTAGTTCCCAGACAGGGGCTCCACATACCGCGCAGTATTTT

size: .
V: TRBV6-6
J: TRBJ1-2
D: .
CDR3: CASSLSVGGYGYTF
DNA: TGTGCCAGCAGCCTTTCGGTAGGGGGATATGGCTACACCTTC

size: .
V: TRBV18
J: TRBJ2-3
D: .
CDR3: CASSPRADTQYF
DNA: TGTGCCAGCTCCCCCAGGGCAGATACGCAGTATTTT

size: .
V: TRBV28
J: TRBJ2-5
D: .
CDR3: CASSSVRETQYF
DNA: TGTGCCAGCAGTTCGGTTAGGGAGACCCAGTACTTC

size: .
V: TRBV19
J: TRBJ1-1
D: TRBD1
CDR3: CASGSGTDPLEAFF
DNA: TGTGCCAGTGGATCCGGGACAGATCCTCTTGAAGCTTTCTTT

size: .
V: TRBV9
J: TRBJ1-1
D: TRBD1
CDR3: CASSDSQGARTEAFF
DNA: TGTGCCAGCAGCGACTCACAGGGGGCCCGCACTGAAGCTTTCTTT

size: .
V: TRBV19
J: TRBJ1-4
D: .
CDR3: CASLSHPMAHNEKLFF
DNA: TGTGCCAGTCTATCCCACCCTATGGCCCATAATGAAAAACTGTTTTTT

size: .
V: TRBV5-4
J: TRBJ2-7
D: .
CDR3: CASSLPLSNEQYF
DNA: TGTGCCAGCAGCTTGCCGCTTAGCAACGAGCAGTACTTC

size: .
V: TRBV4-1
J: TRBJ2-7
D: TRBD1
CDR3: CASSQVEGAHYEQYF
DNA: TGCGCCAGCAGCCAAGTTGAGGGGGCCCACTACGAGCAGTACTTC

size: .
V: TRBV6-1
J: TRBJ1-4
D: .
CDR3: CASREDLSNEKLFF
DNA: TGTGCCAGCAGAGAGGACCTAAGTAATGAAAAACTGTTTTTT

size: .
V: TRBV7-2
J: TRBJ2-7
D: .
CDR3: CASSLAPDRTYEQYF
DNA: TGTGCCAGCAGCTTAGCGCCCGACAGGACCTACGAGCAGTACTTC

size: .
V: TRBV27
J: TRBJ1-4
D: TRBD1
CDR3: CASSAGTGFEKLFF
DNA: TGTGCCAGCAGCGCCGGGACAGGGTTTGAAAAACTGTTTTTT

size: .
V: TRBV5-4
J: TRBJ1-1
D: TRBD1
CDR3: CASSPRTGGGTEAFF
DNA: TGTGCCAGCAGTCCTCGGACAGGGGGAGGGACTGAAGCTTTCTTT

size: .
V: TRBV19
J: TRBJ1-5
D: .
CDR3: CASSIDTARPQHF
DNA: TGTGCCAGTAGTATCGACACCGCGCGGCCCCAGCATTTT

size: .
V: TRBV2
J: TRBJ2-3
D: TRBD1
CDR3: CASRTERTGGDTQYF
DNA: TGTGCCAGCAGGACGGAGAGGACAGGGGGGGATACGCAGTATTTT

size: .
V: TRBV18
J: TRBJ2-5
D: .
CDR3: CASSSKETQYF
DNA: TGTGCCAGCTCATCAAAAGAGACCCAGTACTTC

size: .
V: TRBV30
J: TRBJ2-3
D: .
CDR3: CACRGSTDTQYF
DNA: TGTGCCTGTCGTGGAAGCACAGATACGCAGTATTTT